The sequence of this T cell receptor (beta chain) was determined in a study of neurological immune-mediated disorders. The junction had 9 bases not matched to a gene; V was cut back by 5 bases and J by 9 bases. From germline, CDR1 is MNHEY and CDR2 SMNVEV (reference sequence). This CDR3 contains 14 residues. cDNA was made by 5'RACE with 10-nucleotide random UMIs. Each CDR3 protein gets one entry after TCRdb re-called the 5' RACE reads with MiXCR. Found here are 17,000 or so distinct CDR3 sequences, around 10% of them singletons; the top ten hold under 30%. There were 800,000 to 1,000,000 CD4+ or CD8+ T cells used in the sorted libraries.

The receptor's source is a woman aged 50 to 65 in good health. The chain has TRBV27 and TRBJ2-1; TRBD1 aligns across 8 bases. The material sequenced was CD8+ T cells from blood. The CDR3 sequence is CASSPDRGQGEQFF. The CDR3 DNA sequence: TGTGCCAGCAGTCCCGACAGGGGTCAGGGTGAGCAGTTCTTC.